This TCR beta chain was recorded in a study of blood T cells in healthy people across ages. The use of a sample-barcoded 5' primer and a J-beta primer mix characterized a second PCR of roughly 6 to 11 cycles. TCRdb called the 5' RACE reads again in MiXCR, with one record for every CDR3 protein. Among some 900,000 distinct CDR3 sequences listed, 40% to 60% were seen once. The CDR3 consists of 11 residues. V lost 6 bases to trimming and J lost 10 bases, with 10 bases between them. Germline V gene data show CDR1 as SGHTA and CDR2 as FQGNSA. This TCR derives from a man aged 25-45 years in good health. The sample comprised blood. The genes are TRBV7-2 and TRBJ2-1, with D perhaps TRBD2 (5 bases). For the CDR3, the DNA is TGTGCCAGCAGGGTCCCGGGGGAGCAGTTCTTC. Protein: CASRVPGEQFF. The full variable domain, completed using reference TRBV7-2 and TRBJ2-1, is GAGVSQSPSNKVTEKGKDVELRCDPISGHTALYWYRQSLGQGLEFLIYFQGNSAPDKSGLPSDRFSAERTGGSVSTLTIQRTQQEDSAVYLCASRVPGEQFFGPGTRLTVL.